The rows below give T cell receptor beta chains drawn from one sample of a study of T cells in Graves' hyperthyroidism and ophthalmopathy. From the multiplex PCR reads, TCRdb called clonotypes with MiXCR, one entry per CDR3 protein. The sample consists of 490,000 or so distinct CDR3 sequences, 46% of them appearing once. Material for sequencing was peripheral blood or thyroid tissue (not recorded which). The receptors derive from an adult woman with Graves' disease, either hyperthyroidism or ophthalmopathy (not recorded which). Each CDR3 is given with its conserved first and last residue. The order of the fields is V gene, clone size, J gene, D gene, CDR3 DNA, CDR3 protein. The D gene is left open where the match is weak. Clone size, where shown, is once, few, many, or a class for clones that have expanded.

TRBV7-9,many,TRBJ2-7,TRBD2,TGTGCCAGCAGCGTCAGCGGGGGAGAGCAGTACTTC,CASSVSGGEQYF
TRBV5-1,NA,TRBJ2-7,TRBD2,TGCGCCAGCAGCTTTTTGCGGGGGTACGAGCAGTACTTC,CASSFLRGYEQYF
TRBV9,NA,TRBJ1-1,TRBD1,TGTGCCAGCAGCGTAGTGGAGGGGGCAGCTTTCTTT,CASSVVEGAAFF
TRBV10-3,NA,TRBJ2-1,NA,TGTGCCATCAGTGGGGGCTCGGACGATGAGCAGTTCTTC,CAISGGSDDEQFF
TRBV5-1,many,TRBJ2-7,NA,TGCGCCAGCAGCTTGAGCATCGGAGGCCCTAACGAGCAGTACTTC,CASSLSIGGPNEQYF
TRBV7-8,NA,TRBJ2-6,TRBD1,TGTGCCAGCAGCTTAGCGGACAGGTCTGGGGCCAACGTCCTGACTTTC,CASSLADRSGANVLTF
TRBV9,NA,TRBJ1-3,NA,TGTGCCAGCACCGAACAGGGCAGTGGAAACACCACATATTTT,CASTEQGSGNTTYF
TRBV7-2,many,TRBJ2-7,NA,TGTGCCAGCAGGGACGCCTGGGACTACGAGCAGTACTTC,CASRDAWDYEQYF
TRBV9,NA,TRBJ1-6,NA,TGTGCCAGCAGCGCACAGGGCTCGACCCTCCACTTT,CASSAQGSTLHF
TRBV18,NA,TRBJ1-2,TRBD1,TGTGCCAGCTCACCCCTGGACAGGGAGGATGGCTACACCTTC,CASSPLDREDGYTF
TRBV20-1,NA,TRBJ1-6,NA,TGCAGTGCTCCCTTGTCCACACTGGTCGACAGTAATAATTCACCCCTCCACTTT,CSAPLSTLVDSNNSPLHF
TRBV25-1,few,TRBJ1-1,TRBD1,TGTGCCAGCAGTGTAACAGGGGAGATGAACACTGAAGCTTTCTTT,CASSVTGEMNTEAFF
TRBV20-1,NA,TRBJ2-7,NA,TGCAGCGTTGAAGGGGGGGCCATCTACGAGCAGTACTTC,CSVEGGAIYEQYF
TRBV5-1,once,TRBJ1-6,NA,TGCGCCAGCGGCTTCTCGGGTGGTTCACCCCTCCACTTT,CASGFSGGSPLHF
TRBV7-9,few,TRBJ2-7,NA,TGTGCCAGCAGCTTAGTCGGCGGGGCCTACGAGCAGTACTTC,CASSLVGGAYEQYF
TRBV7-7,NA,TRBJ2-7,TRBD1,TGTGCCAGCAGCTTCGGACAGGGGGACTACGAGCAGTACTTC,CASSFGQGDYEQYF
TRBV7-8,many,TRBJ2-7,TRBD2,TGTGCCAGCAGCTTAGGCGGAGGGACTAGCGCCAACGAGCAGTACTTC,CASSLGGGTSANEQYF
TRBV19,NA,TRBJ2-2,TRBD1,TGTGCCAGTAGTACGAAAAGGACAGGGGGCTTTTTT,CASSTKRTGGFF
TRBV5-1,many,TRBJ2-2,NA,TGCGCCAGCAGCTTGGAGTCAGGGGTGAACACCGGGGAGCTGTTTTTT,CASSLESGVNTGELFF
TRBV6-2/TRBV6-3,NA,TRBJ2-6,NA,TGTGCCAGCAGTTTGGAGCGCTCTGGGGCCAACGTCCTGACTTTC,CASSLERSGANVLTF
TRBV6-2/TRBV6-3,many,TRBJ2-7,NA,TGTGCCAGCAGTTACTCCTTGGACACCACGCACGAGCAGTACTTC,CASSYSLDTTHEQYF
TRBV2,NA,TRBJ2-2,NA,TGTGCCAGCAGTGATGGGGGGACCGGGGAGCTGTTTTTT,CASSDGGTGELFF
TRBV20-1,NA,TRBJ2-5,NA,TGCAGTGCTAGACAGAGCAGCCAAGAGACCCAGTACTTC,CSARQSSQETQYF
TRBV7-6,NA,TRBJ2-7,NA,TGTGCCAGCAGCCTCCCGGGGGCCTACGAGCAGTACTTC,CASSLPGAYEQYF
TRBV5-5,many,TRBJ2-5,TRBD1,TGTGCCAGCAGTCCCCGGGACAGTTTTCGAGAAGAGACCCAGTACTTC,CASSPRDSFREETQYF
TRBV7-2,NA,TRBJ2-7,TRBD1,TGTGCCAGCAGCTTAGCGCCGAAGGGACAGTCCCACGAGCAGTACTTC,CASSLAPKGQSHEQYF
TRBV11-2,NA,TRBJ1-2,TRBD1,TGTGCCATCGGGACAGGGGCTAACTATGGCTACACCTTC,CAIGTGANYGYTF